Included here is one T cell receptor (beta chain) sequence, with context. There is no known antigen for this receptor. Nothing much larger sits one base from this clone, and base qualities are not available. The record originates from a study of preoperative IRX-2 immunotherapy in early breast cancer (dated by TCRdb to the late 2010s). The treatment or condition label, as the study defines it: preoperative locoregional IRX-2 cytokine immunotherapy. The samples were obtained from a phase Ib study that tested preoperative, locoregional IRX-2 cytokine immunotherapy designed to prime immune responses. The donors were early-stage breast cancer patients who were given IRX-2 prior to surgery. Library creation used the immunoSEQ multiplex PCR assay. Sourced from immuneACCESS, this table was stored by TCRdb with only in-frame sequences that have V and J called. A share of the clones is absent; for the studies checked, an unresolved V gene accounts for under half, and the remainder has no known explanation. In this sample the table shows 1,600 or so clones, 75% of which occur a single time. Approximately 11% of the sample goes to the ten largest clones.

The sequencing here drew on tumor tissue, taken after IRX-2 immunotherapy. The TCR sequence derives from a human donor with breast cancer.

The CDR3 reads CASSTGTGANVLTF. The nucleotide sequence reads as follows: TGTGCCAGCTCAACAGGGACTGGGGCCAACGTCCTGACTTTC. The sequence joins TRBV9 to TRBJ2-6; the D segment could be TRBD1, given 6 matching bases. The CDR3 spans 14 residues, from the cysteine through the phenylalanine. CDR3 DNA is the only sequence kept; it has 42 bases, read in frame from the first base. CDR1 is given as SGDLS and CDR2 as YYNGEE, both from the germline V gene. V and J lose 7 bases and 2 bases, and a span of 10 bases separates them.